This T cell receptor beta chain is from a study of T cell responses to AZD1222 COVID-19 vaccine. Whole-study findings and limits: Spike was spanned by vaccine-associated CD4 TCRs, which were dominant at 160-218 and 743-854. Variant regions that are unmutated are reportedly the target of nearly half of spike-specific TCRs. White British people made up most donors, females outnumbered males, and clonal diversity was possibly underestimated.

This CDR3 is 19 amino acids long. V trimming: 1 base; J trimming: 1 base; junction bases outside the gene matches: 4. Germline CDR1 and CDR2: LNHDA and SQIVND (reference sequence). The assay was immunoSEQ multiplex PCR, and TCRdb's table has in-frame clones only and misses some. This sample has 100,000 to 150,000 clones; approximately 89% occur once, and the top ten carry more than 9%. Notes on this clone: The antigen remains unidentified.

Sequenced here: peripheral blood, sampled on day 0 of AZD1222 vaccination. The chain employs TRBV19 and TRBJ2-2; 15 bases match TRBD2. The receptor's source is an adult in good health. CDR3 region: CASSIAGLAGGWNTGELFF. CDR3 bases: TGTGCCAGTAGTATAGCGGGACTAGCGGGAGGATGGAACACCGGGGAGCTGTTTTTT.